Shown below are 6 T cell receptor beta chains from a single sample sequenced in a study of cytomegalovirus exposure and HLA in healthy donors. PCR primers comprised 60 Vbeta and 13 Jbeta primers. Sequencing was performed with immunoSEQ multiplex PCR; in TCRdb, only in-frame clones are kept and a portion is missing. The table has about 97,000 clones, roughly 80% seen once. Sequencing was carried out using PBMCs. The receptors were gathered from a middle-aged man in good health and CMV-seronegative.

The gene calls are TRBV11-3 and TRBJ2-3; 9 bases are shared with TRBD1. Germline assignment: CDR1 SGHNT and CDR2 YENEEA. The CDR3 has 15 amino acids. J was trimmed by 2 bases and V by 4 bases; bases with no gene match: 4. CDR3 DNA: TGTGCCAGCAGCTCCCGGGACAGGGACACAGATACGCAGTATTTT. This encodes CASSSRDRDTDTQYF.

The gene calls are TRBV6-5 and TRBJ2-1; D might be TRBD2 (5 bases). V lost 6 bases and J 2 bases, leaving 8 bases between the germline ends. Germline V gene sequence: CDR1 MNHEY, CDR2 SVGAGI. This CDR3 is built from 13 residues. The CDR3 DNA reads as TGTGCCAGCAGGCTAGCCCCCTACAATGAGCAGTTCTTC. This codes for CASRLAPYNEQFF.

The chain is built from TRBV19 and TRBJ1-5; 7 bases map to TRBD1. The CDR3 totals 15 residues. V gave up 4 bases and J gave up 6 bases; unmatched junction bases: 9. Germline CDR1 and CDR2: LNHDA and SQIVND (reference sequence). CDR3 sequence: CASSNRGFGGQPQHF. CDR3 sequence (DNA): TGTGCCAGTAGTAACAGGGGTTTCGGGGGTCAGCCCCAGCATTTT. The variable domain in full, with the rest retrieved from reference TRBV19 and TRBJ1-5, is DGGITQSPKYLFRKEGQNVTLSCEQNLNHDAMYWYRQDPGQGLRLIYYSQIVNDFQKGDIAEGYSVSREKKESFPLTVTSAQKNPTAFYLCASSNRGFGGQPQHFGDGTRLSIL.

Only one count was recorded for this clone. The genes are TRBV11-2 and TRBJ2-1; 11 bases fit TRBD1. Germline V gene sequence: CDR1 SGHAT, CDR2 FQNNGV. V dropped 4 bases and J dropped 7; count of bases not matched to a gene: 3. The CDR3 contains 14 residues. As DNA, the CDR3 is TGTGCCAGCAGCTCGGGACAGGGGGGAAATGAGCAGTTCTTC. Protein product: CASSSGQGGNEQFF. Filled out from reference TRBV11-2 and TRBJ2-1, the complete variable domain reads EAGVAQSPRYKIIEKRQSVAFWCNPISGHATLYWYQQILGQGPKLLIQFQNNGVVDDSQLPKDRFSAERLKGVDSTLKIQPAKLEDSAVYLCASSSGQGGNEQFFGPGTRLTVL.

The chain links TRBV4-3 to TRBJ2-7; D call uncertain. Germline CDR1 LGHNA, CDR2 YSLEER. CDR3 length: 13 amino acids. The V gene lost 3 bases and the J gene lost 3 bases, with 9 bases spanning the gap. CDR3 nucleotides: TGCGCCAGCAGCCATGATTTTAGCTACGAGCAGTACTTC. Its protein is CASSHDFSYEQYF.

This clone was detected only a few times. V usage is TRBV7-9 and J usage is TRBJ2-3, with D unclear. Between the trimmed V and J ends, which lost 0 bases and 5 bases, there was a span of 15 bases. This CDR3 comprises 16 residues. From germline, CDR1 is SEHNR and CDR2 FQNEAQ (reference sequence). The CDR3 coding sequence is TGTGCCAGCAGCTTAGCGTCCGCTGCTTCGGGAGATACGCAGTATTTT. It is translated as CASSLASAASGDTQYF.